This T cell receptor beta chain derives from a study of T cell responses to AZD1222 COVID-19 vaccine. The study, taken as a whole, reports: Among the donors, most were white British and more were female, and clonal diversity was possibly underestimated. No day 14 peak samples; only post-peak repertoires were characterized.

Note on this clone: Antigen: not known.

Clones were sequenced by immunoSEQ multiplex PCR, and TCRdb holds only the in-frame ones, with some missing. The sample has roughly 120,000 clones; more than 75% are singletons. The V gene lost 0 bases and the J gene lost 3 bases, with 10 bases spanning the gap. Germline V CDR1 and CDR2: SGHTS, YDEGEE. There are 14 residues in the CDR3. This chain uses TRBV5-8 with TRBJ2-7; D might be TRBD1 (6 bases). This TCR came from an adult who received the AZD1222 COVID-19 vaccine. The specimen was peripheral blood, collected 28 days after the second AZD1222 dose. The CDR3 reads CASSLGQGFYEQYF. CDR3 coding DNA: TGTGCCAGCAGCTTGGGGCAGGGGTTCTACGAGCAGTACTTC.